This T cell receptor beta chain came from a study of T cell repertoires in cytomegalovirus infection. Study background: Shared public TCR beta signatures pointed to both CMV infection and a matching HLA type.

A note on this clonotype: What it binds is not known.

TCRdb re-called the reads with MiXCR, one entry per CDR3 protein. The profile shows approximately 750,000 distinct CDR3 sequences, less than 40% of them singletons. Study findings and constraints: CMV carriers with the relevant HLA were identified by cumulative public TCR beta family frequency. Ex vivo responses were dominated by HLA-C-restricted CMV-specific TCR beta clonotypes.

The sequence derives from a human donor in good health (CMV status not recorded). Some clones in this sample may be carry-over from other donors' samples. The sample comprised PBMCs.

CDR3 sequence reads: CASSERSGSNYEQYF. The CDR3 nucleotides read TGTGCCAGCAGTGAACGGAGCGGGAGTAATTACGAGCAGTACTTC. The J gene is TRBJ2-7, the V gene TRBV6-1; 8 bases agree with TRBD2. V lost 2 bases and J lost 4; bases outside the gene matches: 7. Germline V gene lookup returns CDR1 MNHNS and CDR2 SASEGT. The CDR3 covers 15 residues.